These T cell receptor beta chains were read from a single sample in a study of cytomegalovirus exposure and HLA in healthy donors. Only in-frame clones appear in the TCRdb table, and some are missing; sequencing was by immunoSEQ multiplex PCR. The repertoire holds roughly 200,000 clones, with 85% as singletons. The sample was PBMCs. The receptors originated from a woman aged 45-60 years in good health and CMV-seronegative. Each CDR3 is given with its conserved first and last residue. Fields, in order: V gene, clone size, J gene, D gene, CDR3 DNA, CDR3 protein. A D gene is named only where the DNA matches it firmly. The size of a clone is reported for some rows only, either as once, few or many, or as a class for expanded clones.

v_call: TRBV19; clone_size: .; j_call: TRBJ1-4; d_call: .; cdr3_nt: TGTGCCAGTAGCCACCAGGAAAGGGAAAAACTGTTTTTT; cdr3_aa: CASSHQEREKLFF
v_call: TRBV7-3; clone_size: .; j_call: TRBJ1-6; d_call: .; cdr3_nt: TGTGCCAGTGACCCACACGGGCAGGGCAATTCACCCCTCCACTTT; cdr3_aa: CASDPHGQGNSPLHF
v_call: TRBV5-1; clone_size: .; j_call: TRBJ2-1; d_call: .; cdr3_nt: TGCGCCAGCAGCCTCCTCGGCAATGAGCAGTTCTTC; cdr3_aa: CASSLLGNEQFF
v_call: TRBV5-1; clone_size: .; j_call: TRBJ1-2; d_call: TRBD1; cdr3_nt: TGCGCCAGCAGCCCCTACCTCAGGGGGGAACTATATGGCTACACCTTC; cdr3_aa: CASSPYLRGELYGYTF
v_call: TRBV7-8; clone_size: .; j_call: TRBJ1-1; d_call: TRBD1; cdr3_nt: TGTGCCAGCAGTTCCCGGGACAGGGGTGAAACTGAAGCTTTCTTT; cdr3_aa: CASSSRDRGETEAFF
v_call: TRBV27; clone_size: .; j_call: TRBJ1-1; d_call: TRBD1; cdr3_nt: TGTGCCAGCGTAAATTACAGGGGGCCTTTGAACACTGAAGCTTTCTTT; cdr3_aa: CASVNYRGPLNTEAFF
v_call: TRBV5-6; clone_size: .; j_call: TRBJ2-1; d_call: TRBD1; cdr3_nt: TGTGCCAGCAGTCGGACAGGGGAAGGCTACAATGAGCAGTTCTTC; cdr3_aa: CASSRTGEGYNEQFF
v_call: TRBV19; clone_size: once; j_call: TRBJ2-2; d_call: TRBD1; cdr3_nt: TGTGCCAGTAGTGTGGACAGGGGGCTTAACACCGGGGAGCTGTTTTTT; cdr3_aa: CASSVDRGLNTGELFF
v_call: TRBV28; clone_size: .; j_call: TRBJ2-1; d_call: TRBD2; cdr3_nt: TGTGCCAGCAAGTACGGGAGCGGGATAAACAATGAGCAGTTCTTC; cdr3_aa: CASKYGSGINNEQFF
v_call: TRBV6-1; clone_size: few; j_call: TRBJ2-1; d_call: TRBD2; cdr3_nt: TGTGCCAGCAGCCCCGGGACTAGCGGGGCCGGTGAGCAGTTCTTC; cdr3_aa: CASSPGTSGAGEQFF
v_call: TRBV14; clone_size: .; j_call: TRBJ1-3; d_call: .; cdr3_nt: TGTGCCAGCAGCCAAGTGCGCCCGGACAGCTCTGGAAACACCATATATTTT; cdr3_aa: CASSQVRPDSSGNTIYF
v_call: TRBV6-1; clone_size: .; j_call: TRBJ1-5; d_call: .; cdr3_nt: TGTGCCAGCAGTGCCGCGGGGGGCTATCAGCCCCAGCATTTT; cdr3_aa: CASSAAGGYQPQHF
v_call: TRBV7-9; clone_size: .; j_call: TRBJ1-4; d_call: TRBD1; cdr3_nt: TGTGCCAGCAGCCTGGATCCGGGACAGGGTAGAGAAAAACTGTTTTTT; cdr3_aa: CASSLDPGQGREKLFF
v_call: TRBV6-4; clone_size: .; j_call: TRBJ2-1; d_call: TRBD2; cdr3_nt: TGTGCCAGCACCCGACTAGCGGGGGGGGCCTACAATGAGCAGTTCTTC; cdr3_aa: CASTRLAGGAYNEQFF
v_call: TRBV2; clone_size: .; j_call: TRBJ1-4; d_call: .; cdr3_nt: TGTGCCAGCAGAAGGACTGATGAAAAACTGTTTTTT; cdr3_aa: CASRRTDEKLFF